This T cell receptor (beta chain) was identified in a study of T-cell memory formation after mild COVID-19. CDR1 DFQATT and CDR2 SNEGSKA come from the germline V gene (reference sequence). V was clipped by 6 bases and J by 5 bases, with 19 bases between them. This CDR3 contains 14 residues. TCRdb recomputed calls from the 5' RACE reads with MiXCR, one row per CDR3 protein. Of about 360,000 distinct CDR3 sequences listed, 10% to 15% are singletons. This clonotype was found a few times. The receptor was isolated from a young man who had mild COVID-19 (a few samples of this study predate the infection). Cell type and time point are not known. The chain combines TRBV20-1 with TRBJ2-5; D not resolved. Specimen: PBMCs or a T cell subset sorted from them (not recorded which). The CDR3 here is CSAQDVSIRETQYF. CDR3 nucleotides: TGCAGTGCCCAGGACGTGTCAATTCGCGAGACCCAGTACTTC.